A selection of T cell receptor beta chains follows, all from one sample in a study of OX40 agonist ivuxolimab in advanced cancers. Method: immunoSEQ multiplex PCR; TCRdb's copy keeps in-frame clones and lacks some. This table holds fewer than 95,000 clones, roughly 90% found once. Sequenced material: CD4+ or CD8+ T cells sorted from blood, taken in a trial of the OX40 agonist ivuxolimab. These TCRs come from an adult with an advanced solid tumor such as melanoma, head and neck, liver or kidney cancer. The CDR3 runs from the conserved cysteine through the conserved F or W. Some rows mark clone size as missing; the rest say once, few, many or name a class of expanded clone.

>NA|TRBV10-2|TRBJ2-2
CASSEEVVATGELFF
>NA|TRBV11-2|TRBJ2-7
CASSTQAGGPHEQYF
>once|TRBV4-3|TRBJ2-3
CASSQEGPSGGPTDTQYF
>once|TRBV27|TRBJ2-7
CASSSIAFQTHMGSYEQYF
>NA|TRBV7-9|TRBJ2-7
CASSWGQGLSYEQYF
>NA|TRBV7-2|TRBJ2-7
CASSLAERGTYEQYF
>NA|TRBV30|TRBJ1-2
CAWNSGLDYGYTF
>once|TRBV5-6|TRBJ2-3
CASRSGTVTDTQYF
>NA|TRBV29-1|TRBJ1-1
CSARWGPATEAFF
>NA|TRBV11-2|TRBJ2-7
CASSPDRDRLYEQYF
>NA|TRBV15|TRBJ2-3
CATSSVDTGDTQYF
>NA|TRBV27|TRBJ1-5
CASSFYSNQPQHF
>NA|TRBV5-4|TRBJ1-1
CASSLAGRAFF
>NA|TRBV11-2|TRBJ2-7
CASSHEGRPGYEQYF
>NA|TRBV5-6|TRBJ2-1
CASGQGARAGSGEQFF
>NA|TRBV12-5|TRBJ2-1
CASGGADSSYNEQFF
>NA|TRBV11-2|TRBJ1-2
CASSLGFGYTF
>NA|TRBV5-6|TRBJ1-2
CASSPQGANYGYTF
>NA|TRBV7-8|TRBJ2-7
CASSLTSGGASEQYF
>NA|TRBV27|TRBJ2-3
CASSWDRNTDTQYF
>NA|TRBV6-5|TRBJ2-7
CASSYRRTSGAYEQYF
>NA|TRBV12-5|TRBJ2-7
CASGPSGDSTYEQYF
>NA|TRBV15|TRBJ1-4
CATSRDEGEGGEKLFF
>NA|TRBV4-3|TRBJ1-2
CASSQGNGYTF
>NA|TRBV7-9|TRBJ2-2
CASSHRGQGAPGELFF
>NA|TRBV4-3|TRBJ1-1
CASSLTDRGNTEAFF
>NA|TRBV2|TRBJ2-7
CASSGPSVKLTYEQYF
>NA|TRBV29-1|TRBJ1-3
CSGRDSHFPGNTIYF
>NA|TRBV7-9|TRBJ2-3
CASSHLQSTDTQYF
>NA|TRBV19|TRBJ2-7
CASSVGTSGRVFYEQYF
>few|TRBV4-1|TRBJ1-4
CASSQVMAGTNEKLFF
>NA|TRBV15|TRBJ2-7
CATSQTATYEQYF
>NA|TRBV4-1|TRBJ2-7
CASSQVAGDYEQYF
>NA|TRBV19|TRBJ1-5
CASSSGGNQPQHF
>NA|TRBV6-1|TRBJ1-5
CASRTGGNQPQHF
>NA|TRBV11-2|TRBJ1-2
CTRGGPGYTF
>NA|TRBV5-6|TRBJ2-1
CASSLEVGLLYNEQFF
>NA|TRBV28|TRBJ2-2
CASSQGRGGELFF
>NA|TRBV6-5|TRBJ2-2
CASSYRLANTGELFF
>NA|TRBV7-9|TRBJ2-2
CASSLTGELFF
>NA|TRBV19|TRBJ1-2
CASTPGGQYGYTF
>NA|TRBV4-1|TRBJ2-3
CASSQDVPTSTDTQYF
>once|TRBV14|TRBJ2-2
CASSQGVRNTGELFF